This paragraph covers one TCR beta chain sequence. The target antigen is unknown. The CDR3 is made up of 13 amino acids. Germline CDR1 and CDR2: SGHRS and YFSETQ. V was pared by 3 bases and J by 4 bases, with 10 bases between. Repertoires were generated with immunoSEQ multiplex PCR, while TCRdb's copy carries only in-frame clones and drops some. The sample yields 25,000 to 35,000 clones, roughly 68% seen once. The sample belongs to a study of vaccination effects on CD4 cells after COVID-19. Viral peptide pool expansion of antigen-specific CD4+ T cells preceded sequencing in the ViraFEST assay. Subsequent to less than eleven days of culture, CD4+ T cells were isolated. Each participant was given two doses of one vaccine (BNT162b2 or mRNA-1273). Testing of the vaccine recipients showed negative nucleocapsid antibodies and no prior SARS-CoV-2 infection. A few million PBMC were seeded per well and grown in the presence of roughly 10 IU/ml IL-2 and around 9 ug/ml peptides.

The sequence was obtained from a human donor who received a COVID-19 vaccine. This sample comprised CD4+ T cells from PBMCs cultured with HCoV-OC43 spike peptides, obtained after COVID-19 vaccination. Noted subset: HCoV-OC43 spike overlapping peptide pool stimulation. The gene calls are TRBV5-1 and TRBJ2-5, with a weak D call TRBD2 (5 bases). The CDR3 loop reads CASSSGWGETQYF. In nucleotides, the CDR3 is TGCGCCAGCAGCTCGGGATGGGGAGAGACCCAGTACTTC.